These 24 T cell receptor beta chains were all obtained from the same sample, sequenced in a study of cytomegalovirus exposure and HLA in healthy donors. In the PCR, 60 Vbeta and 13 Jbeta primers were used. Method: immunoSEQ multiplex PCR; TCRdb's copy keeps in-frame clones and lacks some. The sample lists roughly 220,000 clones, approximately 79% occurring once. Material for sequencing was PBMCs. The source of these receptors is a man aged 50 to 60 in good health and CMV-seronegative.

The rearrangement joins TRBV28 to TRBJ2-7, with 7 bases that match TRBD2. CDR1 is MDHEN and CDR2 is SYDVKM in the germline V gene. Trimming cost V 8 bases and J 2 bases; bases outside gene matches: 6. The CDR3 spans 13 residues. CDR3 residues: CASLREAPYEQYF. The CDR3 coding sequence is TGTGCCAGCCTCCGGGAGGCCCCCTACGAGCAGTACTTC. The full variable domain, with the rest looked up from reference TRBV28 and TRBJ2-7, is DVKVTQSSRYLVKRTGEKVFLECVQDMDHENMFWYRQDPGLGLRLIYFSYDVKMKEKGDIPEGYSVSREKKERFSLILESASTNQTSMYLCASLREAPYEQYFGPGTRLTVT.

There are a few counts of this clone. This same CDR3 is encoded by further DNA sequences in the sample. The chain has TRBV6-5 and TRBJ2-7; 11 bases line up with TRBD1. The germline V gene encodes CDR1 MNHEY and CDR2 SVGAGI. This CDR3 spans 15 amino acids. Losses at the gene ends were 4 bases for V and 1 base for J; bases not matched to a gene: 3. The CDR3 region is CASSSGTGGSYEQYF. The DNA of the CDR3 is TGTGCCAGCAGTTCAGGGACAGGGGGATCCTACGAGCAGTACTTC.

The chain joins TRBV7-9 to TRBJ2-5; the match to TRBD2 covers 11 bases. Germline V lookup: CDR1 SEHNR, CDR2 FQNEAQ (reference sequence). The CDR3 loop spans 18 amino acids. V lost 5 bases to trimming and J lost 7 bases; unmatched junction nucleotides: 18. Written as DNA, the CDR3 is TGTGCCAGCAGCGAGCCGGGACTAGCGGAAGCCTTAGATTGGACCCAGTACTTC. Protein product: CASSEPGLAEALDWTQYF.

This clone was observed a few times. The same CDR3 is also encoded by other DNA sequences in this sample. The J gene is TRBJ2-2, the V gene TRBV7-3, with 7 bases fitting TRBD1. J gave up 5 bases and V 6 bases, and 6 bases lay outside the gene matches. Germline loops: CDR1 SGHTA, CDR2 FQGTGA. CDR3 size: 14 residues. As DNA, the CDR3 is TGTGCCAGCAGACCCTCGACAGGGACCGGGGAGCTGTTTTTT. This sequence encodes CASRPSTGTGELFF.

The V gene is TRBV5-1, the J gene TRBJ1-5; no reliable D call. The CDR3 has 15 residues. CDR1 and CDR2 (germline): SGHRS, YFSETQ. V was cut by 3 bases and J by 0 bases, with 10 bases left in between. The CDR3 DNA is TGCGCCAGCAGCTCCGATCCGAGTAGCAATCAGCCCCAGCATTTT. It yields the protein CASSSDPSSNQPQHF.

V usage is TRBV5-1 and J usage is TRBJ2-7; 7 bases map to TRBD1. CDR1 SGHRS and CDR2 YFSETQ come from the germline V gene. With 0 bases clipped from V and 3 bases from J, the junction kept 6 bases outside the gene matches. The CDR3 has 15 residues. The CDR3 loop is CASSLGAGGNYEQYF. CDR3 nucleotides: TGCGCCAGCAGCTTGGGTGCAGGGGGTAACTACGAGCAGTACTTC.

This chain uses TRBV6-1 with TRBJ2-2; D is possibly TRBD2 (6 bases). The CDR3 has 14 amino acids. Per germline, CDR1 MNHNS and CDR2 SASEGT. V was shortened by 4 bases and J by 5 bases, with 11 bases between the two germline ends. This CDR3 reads CASSAQGGTGELFF. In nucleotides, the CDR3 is TGTGCCAGCAGTGCCCAGGGAGGAACCGGGGAGCTGTTTTTT.

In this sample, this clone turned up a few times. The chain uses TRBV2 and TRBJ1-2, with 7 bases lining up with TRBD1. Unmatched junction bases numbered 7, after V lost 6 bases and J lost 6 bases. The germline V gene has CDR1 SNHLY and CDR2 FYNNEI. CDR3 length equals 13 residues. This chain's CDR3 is CASRYGTANGYTF. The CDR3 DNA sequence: TGTGCCAGCAGATACGGGACAGCCAATGGCTACACCTTC.

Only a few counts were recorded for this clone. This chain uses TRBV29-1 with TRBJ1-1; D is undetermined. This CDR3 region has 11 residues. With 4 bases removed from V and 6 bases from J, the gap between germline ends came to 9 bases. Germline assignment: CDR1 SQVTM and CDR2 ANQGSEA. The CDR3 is CSVGWSSEAFF. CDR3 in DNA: TGCAGCGTTGGTTGGAGCTCTGAAGCTTTCTTT.

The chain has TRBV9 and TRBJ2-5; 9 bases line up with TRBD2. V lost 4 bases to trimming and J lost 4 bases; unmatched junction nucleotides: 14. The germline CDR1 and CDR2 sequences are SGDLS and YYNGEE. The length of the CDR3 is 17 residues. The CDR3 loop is CASSTPKDSGSSETQYF. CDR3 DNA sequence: TGTGCCAGCAGCACCCCCAAGGATAGCGGGAGTTCAGAGACCCAGTACTTC.

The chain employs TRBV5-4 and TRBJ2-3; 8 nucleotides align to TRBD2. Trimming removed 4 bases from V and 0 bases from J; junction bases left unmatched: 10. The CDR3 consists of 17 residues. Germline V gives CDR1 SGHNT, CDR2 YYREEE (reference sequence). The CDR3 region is CASSPTSSGSSTDTQYF. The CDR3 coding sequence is TGTGCCAGCAGCCCGACCTCTAGCGGGTCGAGCACAGATACGCAGTATTTT.

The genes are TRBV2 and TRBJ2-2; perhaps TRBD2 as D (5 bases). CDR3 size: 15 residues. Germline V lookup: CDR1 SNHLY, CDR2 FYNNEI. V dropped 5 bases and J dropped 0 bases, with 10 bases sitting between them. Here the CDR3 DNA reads TGTGCCAGCAGTCCCGAGGGCGCGAACACCGGGGAGCTGTTTTTT. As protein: CASSPEGANTGELFF.

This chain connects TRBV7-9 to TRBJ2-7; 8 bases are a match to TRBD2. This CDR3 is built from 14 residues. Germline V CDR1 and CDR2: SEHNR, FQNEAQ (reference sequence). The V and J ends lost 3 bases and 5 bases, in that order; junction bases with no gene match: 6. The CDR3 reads CASSFGLAGNEQYF. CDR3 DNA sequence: TGTGCCAGCAGCTTCGGACTAGCTGGGAACGAGCAGTACTTC.

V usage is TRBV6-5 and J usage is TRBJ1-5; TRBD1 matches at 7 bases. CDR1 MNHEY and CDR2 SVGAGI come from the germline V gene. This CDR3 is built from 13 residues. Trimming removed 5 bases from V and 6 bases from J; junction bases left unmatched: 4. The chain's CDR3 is CASSRQGTQPQHF. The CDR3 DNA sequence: TGTGCCAGCAGTCGACAGGGAACTCAGCCCCAGCATTTT.

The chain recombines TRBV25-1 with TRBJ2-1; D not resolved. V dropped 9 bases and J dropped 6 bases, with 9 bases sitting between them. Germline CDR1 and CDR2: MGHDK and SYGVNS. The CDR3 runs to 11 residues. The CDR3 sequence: CASSSSNEQFF. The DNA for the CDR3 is TGTGCCAGTTCTTCTAGCAATGAGCAGTTCTTC. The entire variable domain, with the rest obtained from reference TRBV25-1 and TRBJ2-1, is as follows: EADIYQTPRYLVIGTGKKITLECSQTMGHDKMYWYQQDPGMELHLIHYSYGVNSTEKGDLSSESTVSRIRTEHFPLTLESARPSHTSQYLCASSSSNEQFFGPGTRLTVL.

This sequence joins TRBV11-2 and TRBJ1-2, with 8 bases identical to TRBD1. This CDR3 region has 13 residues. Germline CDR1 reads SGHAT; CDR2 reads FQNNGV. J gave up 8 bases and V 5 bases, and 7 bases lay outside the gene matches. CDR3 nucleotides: TGTGCCAGCAGCCCCCAGGGGGCAAGGGGCTACACCTTC. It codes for CASSPQGARGYTF.

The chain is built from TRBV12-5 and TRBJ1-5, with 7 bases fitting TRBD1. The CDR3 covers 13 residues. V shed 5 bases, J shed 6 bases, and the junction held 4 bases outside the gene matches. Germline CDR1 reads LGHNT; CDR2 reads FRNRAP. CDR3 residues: CASGPGQVQPQHF. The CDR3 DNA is TGTGCTAGTGGTCCAGGACAGGTTCAGCCCCAGCATTTT.

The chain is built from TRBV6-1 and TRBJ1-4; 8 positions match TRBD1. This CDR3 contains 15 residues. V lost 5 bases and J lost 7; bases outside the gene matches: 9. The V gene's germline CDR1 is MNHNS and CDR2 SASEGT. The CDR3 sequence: CASSFSQGVTEKLFF. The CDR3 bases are TGTGCCAGCAGTTTTTCACAGGGGGTGACTGAAAAACTGTTTTTT.

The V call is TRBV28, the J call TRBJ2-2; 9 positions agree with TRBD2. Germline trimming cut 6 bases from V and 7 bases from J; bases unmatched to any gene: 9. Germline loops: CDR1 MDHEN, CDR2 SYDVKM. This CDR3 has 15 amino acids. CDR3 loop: CASSLAGRKFGELFF. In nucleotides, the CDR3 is TGTGCCAGCAGCCTAGCGGGGAGGAAATTCGGGGAGCTGTTTTTT.

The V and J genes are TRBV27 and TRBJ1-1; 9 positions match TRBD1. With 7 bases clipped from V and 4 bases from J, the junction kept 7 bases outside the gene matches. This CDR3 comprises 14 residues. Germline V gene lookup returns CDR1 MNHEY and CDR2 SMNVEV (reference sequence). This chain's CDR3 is CASTKQGAATEAFF. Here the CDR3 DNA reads TGTGCCAGCACCAAACAGGGGGCCGCCACTGAAGCTTTCTTT.

CDR3: CASSGQGAAGANVLTF. The CDR3 DNA follows: TGTGCCAGCAGTGGGCAGGGGGCGGCGGGGGCCAACGTCCTGACTTTC. V and J are TRBV25-1 and TRBJ2-6; 8 nucleotides agree with TRBD1. This CDR3 has 16 residues. The germline gives CDR1 MGHDK, CDR2 SYGVNS. Germline trimming cut 4 bases from V and 4 bases from J; bases unmatched to any gene: 6. The full variable domain, its missing parts supplied by reference TRBV25-1 and TRBJ2-6, is EADIYQTPRYLVIGTGKKITLECSQTMGHDKMYWYQQDPGMELHLIHYSYGVNSTEKGDLSSESTVSRIRTEHFPLTLESARPSHTSQYLCASSGQGAAGANVLTFGAGSRLTVL.

For the CDR3, the DNA is TGTGCCAGCAGTGACTCGGGACAGGGCTGGACCGGGGAGCTGTTTTTT. Protein sequence: CASSDSGQGWTGELFF. The V gene is TRBV25-1, the J gene TRBJ2-2; 9 bases fit TRBD1. The germline V gene encodes CDR1 MGHDK and CDR2 SYGVNS. This CDR3 contains 16 residues. J gave up 5 bases and V 3 bases, and 7 bases lay outside the gene matches. Using reference TRBV25-1 and TRBJ2-2 for the parts outside the CDR3, the full variable domain is EADIYQTPRYLVIGTGKKITLECSQTMGHDKMYWYQQDPGMELHLIHYSYGVNSTEKGDLSSESTVSRIRTEHFPLTLESARPSHTSQYLCASSDSGQGWTGELFFGEGSRLTVL.

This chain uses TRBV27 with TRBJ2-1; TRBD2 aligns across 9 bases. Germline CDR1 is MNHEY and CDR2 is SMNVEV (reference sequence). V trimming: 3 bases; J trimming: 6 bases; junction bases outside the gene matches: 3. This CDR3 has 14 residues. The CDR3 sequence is CASSFASGTNEQFF. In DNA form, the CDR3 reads TGTGCCAGCAGTTTTGCTAGCGGGACCAATGAGCAGTTCTTC.

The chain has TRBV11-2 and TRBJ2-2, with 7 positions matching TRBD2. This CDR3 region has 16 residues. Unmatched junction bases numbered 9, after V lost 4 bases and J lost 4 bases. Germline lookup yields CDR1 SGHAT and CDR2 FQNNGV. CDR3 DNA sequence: TGTGCCAGCAGCTATAGGGCTAGCGGAAGCACCGGGGAGCTGTTTTTT. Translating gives CASSYRASGSTGELFF. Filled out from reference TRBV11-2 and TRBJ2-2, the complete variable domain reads EAGVAQSPRYKIIEKRQSVAFWCNPISGHATLYWYQQILGQGPKLLIQFQNNGVVDDSQLPKDRFSAERLKGVDSTLKIQPAKLEDSAVYLCASSYRASGSTGELFFGEGSRLTVL.